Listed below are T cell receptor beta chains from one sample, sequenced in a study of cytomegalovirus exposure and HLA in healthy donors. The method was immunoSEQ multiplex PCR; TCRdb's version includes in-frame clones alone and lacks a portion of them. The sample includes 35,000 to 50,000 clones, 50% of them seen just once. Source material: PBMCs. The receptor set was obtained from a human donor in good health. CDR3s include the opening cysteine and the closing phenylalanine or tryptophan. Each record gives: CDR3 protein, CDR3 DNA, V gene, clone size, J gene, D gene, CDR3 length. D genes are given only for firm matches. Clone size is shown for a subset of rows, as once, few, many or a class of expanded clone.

CDR3aa: CASSLARLSGSRNTEAFF
CDR3nt: TGTGCCAGCAGCTTAGCACGCCTATCAGGGTCCCGGAACACTGAAGCTTTCTTT
v_gene: TRBV7-2
abundance: NA
j_gene: TRBJ1-1
d_gene: NA
len: 18

CDR3aa: CASSSAGLNTEAFF
CDR3nt: TGTGCCAGCAGCTCCGCGGGTTTGAACACTGAAGCTTTCTTT
v_gene: TRBV7-9
abundance: few
j_gene: TRBJ1-1
d_gene: NA
len: 14

CDR3aa: CASRPGGDNQPQHF
CDR3nt: TGTGCCAGCAGACCCGGCGGGGACAATCAGCCCCAGCATTTT
v_gene: TRBV6-6
abundance: NA
j_gene: TRBJ1-5
d_gene: NA
len: 14

CDR3aa: CASSPQPSNSPLHF
CDR3nt: TGTGCCAGCTCACCACAACCCAGTAATTCACCCCTCCACTTT
v_gene: TRBV18
abundance: few
j_gene: TRBJ1-6
d_gene: NA
len: 14

CDR3aa: CASQTGLNTGELFF
CDR3nt: TGTGCCAGCCAGACGGGGTTGAACACCGGGGAGCTGTTTTTT
v_gene: TRBV18
abundance: NA
j_gene: TRBJ2-2
d_gene: NA
len: 14

CDR3aa: CASRGFTLHTQYF
CDR3nt: TGTGCCAGTCGGGGATTCACATTACATACGCAGTATTTT
v_gene: TRBV19
abundance: once
j_gene: TRBJ2-3
d_gene: NA
len: 13

CDR3aa: CASSLLKGSTDTQYF
CDR3nt: TGTGCCAGCAGCTTATTGAAGGGGAGCACAGATACGCAGTATTTT
v_gene: TRBV7-2
abundance: NA
j_gene: TRBJ2-3
d_gene: NA
len: 15

CDR3aa: CASSLTPRGPNEKLFF
CDR3nt: TGTGCCAGCAGTTTAACCCCCAGGGGGCCTAATGAAAAACTGTTTTTT
v_gene: TRBV28
abundance: NA
j_gene: TRBJ1-4
d_gene: TRBD1
len: 16

CDR3aa: CASSYEGLSSGNTIYF
CDR3nt: TGTGCCAGCAGTTACGAGGGCTTGAGCTCTGGAAACACCATATATTTT
v_gene: TRBV6-6
abundance: NA
j_gene: TRBJ1-3
d_gene: NA
len: 16

CDR3aa: CASSLGGQNTGELFF
CDR3nt: TGTGCCAGCAGCTTAGGAGGACAGAACACCGGGGAGCTGTTTTTT
v_gene: TRBV11-3
abundance: NA
j_gene: TRBJ2-2
d_gene: NA
len: 15

CDR3aa: CSVARDSNQPQHF
CDR3nt: TGCAGCGTCGCACGGGATAGCAATCAGCCCCAGCATTTT
v_gene: TRBV29-1
abundance: NA
j_gene: TRBJ1-5
d_gene: NA
len: 13

CDR3aa: CASSYIYGQSNQPQHF
CDR3nt: TGTGCCAGCAGTTACATTTACGGACAGAGCAATCAGCCCCAGCATTTT
v_gene: TRBV6-5
abundance: NA
j_gene: TRBJ1-5
d_gene: NA
len: 16

CDR3aa: CATSREGGDYGYTF
CDR3nt: TGTGCCACCAGCAGGGAGGGTGGGGACTATGGCTACACCTTC
v_gene: TRBV15
abundance: NA
j_gene: TRBJ1-2
d_gene: NA
len: 14

CDR3aa: CASSYSRVDEKLFF
CDR3nt: TGTGCCAGCAGTTACTCCAGGGTTGATGAAAAACTGTTTTTT
v_gene: TRBV6-5
abundance: NA
j_gene: TRBJ1-4
d_gene: NA
len: 14

CDR3aa: CAISGLSNQPQHF
CDR3nt: TGTGCCATCAGCGGACTTAGCAATCAGCCCCAGCATTTT
v_gene: TRBV10-3
abundance: NA
j_gene: TRBJ1-5
d_gene: NA
len: 13

CDR3aa: CASSLRQGGEQYF
CDR3nt: TGTGCCAGCAGCTTAAGACAGGGTGGCGAGCAGTACTTC
v_gene: TRBV7-3
abundance: few
j_gene: TRBJ2-7
d_gene: TRBD1
len: 13

CDR3aa: CAMVGGPYNEQFF
CDR3nt: TGTGCAATGGTGGGGGGACCCTACAATGAGCAGTTCTTC
v_gene: TRBV27
abundance: NA
j_gene: TRBJ2-1
d_gene: NA
len: 13

CDR3aa: CASSVGPGFNQPQHF
CDR3nt: TGTGCCAGCAGCGTAGGTCCAGGGTTCAATCAGCCCCAGCATTTT
v_gene: TRBV9
abundance: NA
j_gene: TRBJ1-5
d_gene: NA
len: 15

CDR3aa: CASSPQRGFEQYF
CDR3nt: TGTGCCAGCAGCCCTCAAAGGGGGTTCGAGCAGTACTTC
v_gene: TRBV9
abundance: NA
j_gene: TRBJ2-7
d_gene: NA
len: 13

CDR3aa: CASMPSLSGELFF
CDR3nt: TGTGCCAGCATGCCTAGCTTATCCGGGGAGCTGTTTTTT
v_gene: TRBV2
abundance: NA
j_gene: TRBJ2-2
d_gene: NA
len: 13